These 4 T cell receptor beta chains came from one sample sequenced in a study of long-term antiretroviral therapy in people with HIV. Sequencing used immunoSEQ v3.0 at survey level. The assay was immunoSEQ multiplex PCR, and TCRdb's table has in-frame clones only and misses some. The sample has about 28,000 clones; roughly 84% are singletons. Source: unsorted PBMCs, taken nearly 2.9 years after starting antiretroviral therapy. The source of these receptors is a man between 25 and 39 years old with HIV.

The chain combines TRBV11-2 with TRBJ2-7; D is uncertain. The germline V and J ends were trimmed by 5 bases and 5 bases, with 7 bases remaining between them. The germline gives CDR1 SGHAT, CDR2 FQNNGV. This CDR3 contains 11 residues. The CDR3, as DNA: TGTGCCAGCAGCCTCGCCCACGAGCAGTACTTC. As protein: CASSLAHEQYF.

The CDR3 DNA follows: TGTGCCAGCAGCCAGGGTGTTGAGCAGTTCTTC. It is translated as CASSQGVEQFF. This rearrangement joins TRBV5-5 to TRBJ2-1; a possible D gene is TRBD1 (5 bases). Trimming stripped 4 bases from V and 9 bases from J, with 8 bases between. The CDR3 spans 11 residues. CDR1 is SGHKS, CDR2 YYEKEE, per germline (reference sequence).

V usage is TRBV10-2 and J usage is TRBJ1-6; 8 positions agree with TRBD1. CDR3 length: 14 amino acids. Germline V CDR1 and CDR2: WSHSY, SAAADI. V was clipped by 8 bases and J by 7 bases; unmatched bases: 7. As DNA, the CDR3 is TGCGCCAGCCGTGGGCAGGGGGCGAATTCACCCCTCCACTTT. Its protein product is CASRGQGANSPLHF.

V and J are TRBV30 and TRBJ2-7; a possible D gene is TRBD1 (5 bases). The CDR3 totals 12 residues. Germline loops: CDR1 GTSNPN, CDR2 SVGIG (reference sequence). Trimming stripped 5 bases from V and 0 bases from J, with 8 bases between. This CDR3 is CAWAGLSYEQYF. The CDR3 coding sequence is TGTGCCTGGGCAGGGCTCTCCTACGAGCAGTACTTC.